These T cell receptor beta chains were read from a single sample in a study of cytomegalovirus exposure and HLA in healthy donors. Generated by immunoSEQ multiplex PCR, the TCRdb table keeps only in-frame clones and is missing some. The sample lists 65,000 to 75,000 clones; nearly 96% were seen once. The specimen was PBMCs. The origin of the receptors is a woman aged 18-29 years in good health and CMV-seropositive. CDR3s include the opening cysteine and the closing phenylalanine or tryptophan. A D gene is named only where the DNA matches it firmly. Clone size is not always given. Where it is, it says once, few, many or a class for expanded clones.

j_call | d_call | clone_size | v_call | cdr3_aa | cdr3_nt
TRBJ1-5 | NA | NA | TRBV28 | CASSLMSREDYSNQPQHF | TGTGCCAGCAGTTTAATGTCCAGGGAAGATTATAGCAATCAGCCCCAGCATTTT
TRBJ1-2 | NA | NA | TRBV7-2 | CASSTQPGFSNYGYTF | TGTGCCAGCAGCACCCAACCGGGTTTTTCTAACTATGGCTACACCTTC
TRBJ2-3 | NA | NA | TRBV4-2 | CASSQDWRGRDTQYF | TGTGCCAGCAGCCAAGATTGGCGAGGGCGGGATACGCAGTATTTT
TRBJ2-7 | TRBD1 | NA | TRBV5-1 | CASSGTTGQTYEQYF | TGCGCCAGCAGCGGAACGACGGGACAGACCTACGAGCAGTACTTC
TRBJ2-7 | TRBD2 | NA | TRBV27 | CASRLGGAGGGYEQYF | TGTGCCAGCAGGCTGGGTGGAGCGGGAGGGGGCTACGAGCAGTACTTC
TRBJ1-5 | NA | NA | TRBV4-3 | CASSQAGLNQPQHF | TGCGCCAGCAGCCAAGCAGGGCTCAATCAGCCCCAGCATTTT
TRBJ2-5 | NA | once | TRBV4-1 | CASSQEYREQETQYF | TGCGCCAGCAGCCAAGAATACAGAGAACAAGAGACCCAGTACTTC
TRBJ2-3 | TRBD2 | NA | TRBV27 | CASSLSRLAPRTDTQYF | TGTGCCAGCAGTTTATCAAGACTAGCGCCTCGCACAGATACGCAGTATTTT
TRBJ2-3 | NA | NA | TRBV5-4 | CASSSPLRADTQYF | TGTGCCAGCAGCTCACCCCTAAGAGCAGATACGCAGTATTTT
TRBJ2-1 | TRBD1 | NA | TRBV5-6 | CASSFLDREDYNEQFF | TGTGCCAGCAGCTTCCTCGACAGGGAAGATTACAATGAGCAGTTCTTC
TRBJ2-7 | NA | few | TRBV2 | CASSGLAYEQYF | TGTGCCAGCAGTGGGCTAGCCTACGAGCAGTACTTC
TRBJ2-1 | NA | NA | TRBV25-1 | CASRALSYNEQFF | TGTGCCAGCAGAGCTCTCTCCTACAATGAGCAGTTCTTC
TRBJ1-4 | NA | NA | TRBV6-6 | CASSYSVSGEKLFF | TGTGCCAGCAGTTACTCGGTGTCAGGGGAAAAACTGTTTTTT
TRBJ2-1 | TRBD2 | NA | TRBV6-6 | CASSPTSGIYNEQFF | TGTGCCAGCAGTCCGACTAGCGGAATTTACAATGAGCAGTTCTTC
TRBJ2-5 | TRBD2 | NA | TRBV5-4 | CASSGGVLAGGPQETQYF | TGTGCCAGCAGCGGGGGGGTCCTAGCGGGAGGGCCCCAAGAGACCCAGTACTTC
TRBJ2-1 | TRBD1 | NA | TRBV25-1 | CASRRQGRNGEQFF | TGTGCCAGCAGACGACAGGGTAGGAACGGTGAGCAGTTCTTC
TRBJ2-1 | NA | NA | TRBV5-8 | CASSSGTYNEQFF | TGTGCCAGCAGTTCCGGGACTTATAATGAGCAGTTCTTC
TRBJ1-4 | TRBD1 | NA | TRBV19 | CASSTGTASSNEKLFF | TGTGCCAGTAGTACCGGGACAGCCTCTTCTAATGAAAAACTGTTTTTT
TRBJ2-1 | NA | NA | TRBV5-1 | CASSLESASYNEQFF | TGCGCCAGCAGCTTGGAGAGCGCATCCTACAATGAGCAGTTCTTC
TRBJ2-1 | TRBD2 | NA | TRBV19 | CASRLAVYNEQFF | TGTGCCAGTAGGCTAGCGGTATACAATGAGCAGTTCTTC
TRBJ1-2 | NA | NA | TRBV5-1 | CASSGRGTTNYGYTF | TGCGCCAGCAGCGGGAGGGGGACCACTAACTATGGCTACACCTTC
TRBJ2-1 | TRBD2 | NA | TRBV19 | CASSIAGTSASSYNEQFF | TGTGCCAGTAGTATAGCGGGGACTAGCGCCAGCTCCTACAATGAGCAGTTCTTC
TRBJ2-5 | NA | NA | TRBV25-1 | CASAFKGGVVETQYF | TGTGCCAGCGCATTTAAGGGGGGGGTCGTAGAGACCCAGTACTTC
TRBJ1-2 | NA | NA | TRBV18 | CASSLIEGLYGYTF | TGTGCCAGCTCCCTGATTGAGGGCCTCTATGGCTACACCTTC
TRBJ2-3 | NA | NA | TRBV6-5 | CASSPEGDTQYF | TGTGCCAGCAGTCCGGAGGGAGATACGCAGTATTTT
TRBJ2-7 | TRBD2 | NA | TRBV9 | CASSVSSSGKGEQYF | TGTGCCAGCAGCGTGTCGAGTAGCGGGAAGGGGGAGCAGTACTTC
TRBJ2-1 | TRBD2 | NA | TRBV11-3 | CASSLGTSEYNEQFF | TGTGCCAGCAGCTTGGGGACTAGCGAGTACAATGAGCAGTTCTTC
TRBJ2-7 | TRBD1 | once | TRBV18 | CASSRSIGQGVHEQYF | TGTGCCAGCTCACGCTCCATCGGGCAGGGGGTCCACGAGCAGTACTTC
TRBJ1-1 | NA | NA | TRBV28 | CASTQGNTEAFF | TGTGCCAGCACCCAGGGAAACACTGAAGCTTTCTTT
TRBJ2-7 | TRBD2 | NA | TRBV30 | CAWDTSGTSYEQYF | TGTGCCTGGGATACTAGCGGGACTTCCTACGAGCAGTACTTC
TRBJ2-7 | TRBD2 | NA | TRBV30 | CAWSKGLAGEQYF | TGTGCCTGGAGTAAAGGACTAGCGGGCGAGCAGTACTTC
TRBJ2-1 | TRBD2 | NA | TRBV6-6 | CASSSPGLDYNEQFF | TGTGCCAGCAGTTCTCCGGGACTAGACTACAATGAGCAGTTCTTC
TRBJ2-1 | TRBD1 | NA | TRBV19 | CASSSTGVRSYNEQFF | TGTGCCAGTAGTTCGACAGGGGTTAGGTCCTACAATGAGCAGTTCTTC
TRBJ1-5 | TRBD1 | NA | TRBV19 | CASSIPGQGRGYQPQHF | TGTGCCAGTAGTATCCCCGGACAGGGGAGGGGTTATCAGCCCCAGCATTTT
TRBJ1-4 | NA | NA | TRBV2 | CASRRQDEKLFF | TGTGCCAGCAGACGACAGGATGAAAAACTGTTTTTT
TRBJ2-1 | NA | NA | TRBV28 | CASSLAYNEQFF | TGTGCCAGCAGTTTGGCTTACAATGAGCAGTTCTTC
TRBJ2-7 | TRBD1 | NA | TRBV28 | CAATGQGYEQYF | TGTGCCGCCACGGGACAGGGCTACGAGCAGTACTTC
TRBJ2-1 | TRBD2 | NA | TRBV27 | CASSPFPGLGVVNEQFF | TGTGCCAGCAGCCCCTTCCCGGGACTAGGGGTAGTGAATGAGCAGTTCTTC
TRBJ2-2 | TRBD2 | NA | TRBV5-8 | CASSPGLADPTGELFF | TGTGCCAGCAGCCCCGGACTAGCGGACCCCACCGGGGAGCTGTTTTTT
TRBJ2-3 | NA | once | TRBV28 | CASSFARRTKADTQYF | TGTGCCAGCAGTTTCGCTCGGAGGACCAAGGCGGATACGCAGTATTTT
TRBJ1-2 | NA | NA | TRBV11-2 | CASFGAGEGYTF | TGTGCCAGCTTTGGGGCAGGGGAAGGCTACACCTTC
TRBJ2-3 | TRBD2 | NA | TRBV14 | CASSPTSITDTQYF | TGTGCCAGCAGCCCGACTAGCATCACAGATACGCAGTATTTT
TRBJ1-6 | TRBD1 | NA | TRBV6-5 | CASRETGNSPPHF | TGTGCCAGTAGGGAGACAGGGAATTCACCCCCCCACTTT
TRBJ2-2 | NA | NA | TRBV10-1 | CASSEPRLVPLLNTGELFF | TGCGCCAGCAGTGAGCCACGACTAGTACCGCTGCTGAACACCGGGGAGCTGTTTTTT
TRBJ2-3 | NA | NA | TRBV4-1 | CASSQVVAFSTDTQYF | TGCGCCAGCAGCCAAGTAGTAGCGTTTAGCACAGATACGCAGTATTTT
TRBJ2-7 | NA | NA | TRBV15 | CATSLAGGGSYEQYF | TGTGCCACCAGCCTAGCTGGGGGCGGTTCCTACGAGCAGTACTTC
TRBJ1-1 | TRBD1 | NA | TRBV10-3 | CAISATGGLNTEAFF | TGTGCCATCAGTGCGACAGGGGGACTTAACACTGAAGCTTTCTTT
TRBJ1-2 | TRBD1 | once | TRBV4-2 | CASSQDRGRNYGYTF | TGTGCCAGCAGCCAAGACAGGGGGCGGAACTATGGCTACACCTTC
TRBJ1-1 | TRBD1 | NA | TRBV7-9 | CASSPAGGMNTEAFF | TGTGCCAGCAGCCCAGCAGGGGGAATGAACACTGAAGCTTTCTTT
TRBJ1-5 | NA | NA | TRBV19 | CASSRSAGQPQHF | TGTGCCAGTAGCCGCTCAGCAGGTCAGCCCCAGCATTTT
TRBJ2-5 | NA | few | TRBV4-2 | CASSQGLAVETQYF | TGTGCCAGCAGCCAAGGACTGGCGGTTGAGACCCAGTACTTC